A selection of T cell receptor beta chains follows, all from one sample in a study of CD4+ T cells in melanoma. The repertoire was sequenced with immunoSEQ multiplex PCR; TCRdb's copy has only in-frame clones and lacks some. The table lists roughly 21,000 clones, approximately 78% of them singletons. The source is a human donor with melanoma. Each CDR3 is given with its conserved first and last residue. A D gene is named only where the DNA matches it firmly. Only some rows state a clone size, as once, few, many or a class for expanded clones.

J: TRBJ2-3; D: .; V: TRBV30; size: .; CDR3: CAWSAIGTFTDTQYF; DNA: TGTGCCTGGAGTGCAATTGGGACTTTCACAGATACGCAGTATTTT
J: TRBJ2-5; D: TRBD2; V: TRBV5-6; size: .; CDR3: CASSPETSGGETQYF; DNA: TGTGCCAGCAGCCCGGAGACTAGCGGGGGGGAGACCCAGTACTTC
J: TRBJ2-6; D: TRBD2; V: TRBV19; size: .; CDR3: CASSMGGRSGANVLTF; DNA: TGTGCCAGTAGTATGGGAGGGAGGTCTGGGGCCAACGTCCTGACTTTC
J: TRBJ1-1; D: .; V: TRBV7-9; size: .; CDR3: CASRAGHSNTEAFF; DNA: TGTGCCAGCAGGGCGGGACACTCAAACACTGAAGCTTTCTTT
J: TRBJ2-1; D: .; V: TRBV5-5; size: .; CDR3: CASSLFGGPYNEQFF; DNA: TGTGCCAGCAGCTTATTCGGGGGCCCATACAATGAGCAGTTCTTC
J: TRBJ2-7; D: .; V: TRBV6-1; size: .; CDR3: CASPGGGLSYEQYF; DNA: TGTGCCAGCCCTGGCGGGGGCCTTTCCTACGAGCAGTACTTC
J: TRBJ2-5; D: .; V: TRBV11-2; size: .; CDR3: CASRPPYSYQETQYF; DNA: TGTGCCAGCAGACCTCCCTATTCGTACCAAGAGACCCAGTACTTC
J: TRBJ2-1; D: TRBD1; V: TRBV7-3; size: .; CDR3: CASSPTGGRSQFF; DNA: TGTGCCAGCAGCCCGACAGGGGGGCGGTCGCAGTTCTTC
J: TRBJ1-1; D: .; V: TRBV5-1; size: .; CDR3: CASSPSQMNTEAFF; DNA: TGCGCCAGCAGCCCCTCACAGATGAACACTGAAGCTTTCTTT
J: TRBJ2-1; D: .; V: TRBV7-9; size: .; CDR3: CASSLGDYAPRQFF; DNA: TGTGCCAGCAGCTTAGGGGATTACGCCCCCCGGCAGTTCTTC
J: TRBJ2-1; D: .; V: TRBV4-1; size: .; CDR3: CASSQRVYNEQFF; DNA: TGCGCCAGCAGCCAAAGGGTTTACAATGAGCAGTTCTTC
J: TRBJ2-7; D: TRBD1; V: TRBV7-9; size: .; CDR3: CASSQGTVYEQYF; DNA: TGTGCCAGCAGCCAGGGGACAGTCTACGAGCAGTACTTC
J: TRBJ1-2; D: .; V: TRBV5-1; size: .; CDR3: CASSRRGETNYGYTF; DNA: TGCGCCAGCAGTCGCCGGGGTGAGACTAACTATGGCTACACCTTC
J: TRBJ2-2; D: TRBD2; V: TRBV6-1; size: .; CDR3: CASIGLAVTGELFF; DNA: TGTGCCAGCATAGGGCTAGCGGTCACCGGGGAGCTGTTTTTT
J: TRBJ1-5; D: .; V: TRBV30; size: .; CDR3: CAWSPDRKGSNQPQHF; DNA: TGTGCCTGGAGTCCGGACCGGAAGGGTAGCAATCAGCCCCAGCATTTT
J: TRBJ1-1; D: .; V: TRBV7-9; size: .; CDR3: CASSFLGTEAFF; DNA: TGTGCCAGCAGCTTTTTGGGTACTGAAGCTTTCTTT
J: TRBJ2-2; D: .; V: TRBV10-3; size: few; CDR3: CAIRDPNGADGELFF; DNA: TGTGCCATCAGGGACCCCAATGGTGCCGACGGGGAGCTGTTTTTT
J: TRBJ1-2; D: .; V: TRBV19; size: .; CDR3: CASSIAARGNYGYTF; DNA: TGTGCCAGTAGTATAGCGGCCAGGGGAAACTATGGCTACACCTTC
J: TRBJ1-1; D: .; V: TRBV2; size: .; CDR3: CARGGLGNTEAFF; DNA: TGTGCCAGGGGGGGATTGGGGAACACTGAAGCTTTCTTT
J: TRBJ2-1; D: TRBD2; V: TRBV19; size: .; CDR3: CATRPGGNEQFF; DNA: TGTGCCACGCGGCCGGGGGGGAATGAGCAGTTCTTC
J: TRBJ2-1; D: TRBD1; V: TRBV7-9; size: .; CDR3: CASSFLPGQAYNEQFF; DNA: TGTGCCAGCAGCTTCCTTCCGGGACAGGCCTACAATGAGCAGTTCTTC
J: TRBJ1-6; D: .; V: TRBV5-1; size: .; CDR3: CASSSQGSSYNSPLHF; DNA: TGCGCCAGCAGCTCCCAGGGGTCCTCATATAATTCACCCCTCCACTTT
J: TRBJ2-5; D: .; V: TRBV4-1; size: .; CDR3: CASSQGDTFQETQYF; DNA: TGCGCCAGCAGCCAAGGGGACACGTTCCAAGAGACCCAGTACTTC
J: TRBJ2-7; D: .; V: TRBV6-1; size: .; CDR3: CASRALTGISYEQYF; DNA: TGTGCCAGCAGGGCCCTAACAGGTATCTCCTACGAGCAGTACTTC
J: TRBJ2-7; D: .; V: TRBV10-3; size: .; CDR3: CAISVDRYLSYEQYF; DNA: TGTGCCATCAGCGTAGACAGGTACCTCTCCTACGAGCAGTACTTC
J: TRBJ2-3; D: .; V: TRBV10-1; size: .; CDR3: CASSGGDRSTDTQYF; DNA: TGCGCCAGCAGTGGGGGCGACAGAAGCACAGATACGCAGTATTTT
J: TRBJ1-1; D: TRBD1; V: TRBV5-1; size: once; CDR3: CASSPDRGLNTEAFF; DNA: TGCGCCAGCAGCCCTGACAGGGGCCTGAACACTGAAGCTTTCTTT
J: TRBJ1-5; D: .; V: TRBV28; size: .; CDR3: CASTRLGVRSNQPQHF; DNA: TGTGCCAGCACCCGGCTCGGAGTTCGGAGCAATCAGCCCCAGCATTTT
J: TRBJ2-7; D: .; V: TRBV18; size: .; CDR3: CASSPGVSAYEQYF; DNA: TGTGCCAGCTCACCGGGAGTGTCCGCCTACGAGCAGTACTTC
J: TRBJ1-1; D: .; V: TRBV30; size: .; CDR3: CAWTPGAFNTEAFF; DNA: TGTGCCTGGACCCCCGGAGCCTTTAACACTGAAGCTTTCTTT
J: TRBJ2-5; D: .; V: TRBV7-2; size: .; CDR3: CASSLSGGTFQETQYF; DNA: TGTGCCAGCTCTCTTAGTGGGGGGACCTTCCAAGAGACCCAGTACTTC
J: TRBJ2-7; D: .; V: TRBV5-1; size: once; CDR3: CASSRWGDEQYF; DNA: TGCGCCAGCAGCCGGTGGGGGGACGAGCAGTACTTC
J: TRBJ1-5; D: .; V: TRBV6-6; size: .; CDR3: CASTAQYYQPQHF; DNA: TGTGCCAGCACCGCTCAATATTATCAGCCCCAGCATTTT
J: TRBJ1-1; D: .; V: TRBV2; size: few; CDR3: CASREQGSDAFF; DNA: TGTGCCAGCAGGGAACAGGGTTCTGACGCTTTCTTT
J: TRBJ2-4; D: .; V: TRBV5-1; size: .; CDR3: CASSPGDGLAKNIQYF; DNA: TGCGCCAGCAGCCCAGGGGATGGACTAGCCAAAAACATTCAGTACTTC
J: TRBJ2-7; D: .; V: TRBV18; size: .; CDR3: CASSPGQGGGEQYF; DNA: TGTGCCAGCTCACCTGGGCAGGGGGGAGGCGAGCAGTACTTC
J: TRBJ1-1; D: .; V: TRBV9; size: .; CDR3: CASSVGVPANTEAFF; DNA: TGTGCCAGCAGCGTAGGGGTCCCAGCGAACACTGAAGCTTTCTTT
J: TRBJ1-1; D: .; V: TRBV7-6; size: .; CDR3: CASSHAGTEAFF; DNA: TGTGCCAGCAGCCACGCAGGGACTGAAGCTTTCTTT
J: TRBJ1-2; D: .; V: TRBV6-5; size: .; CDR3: CASRSGTANYGYTF; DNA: TGTGCCAGCAGATCCGGGACGGCGAACTATGGCTACACCTTC
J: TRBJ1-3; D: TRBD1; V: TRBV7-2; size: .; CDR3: CASSPRAQGHPGSGNTIYF; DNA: TGTGCCAGCAGCCCCAGGGCACAGGGGCATCCCGGCTCTGGAAACACCATATATTTT
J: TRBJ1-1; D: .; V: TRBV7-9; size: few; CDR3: CASSPLGGSGEAFF; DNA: TGTGCCAGCAGCCCCCTCGGGGGGAGCGGTGAAGCTTTCTTT
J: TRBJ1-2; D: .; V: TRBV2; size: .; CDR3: CASSALNIVVGYTF; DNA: TGTGCCAGCAGTGCGCTCAACATTGTTGTTGGCTACACCTTC
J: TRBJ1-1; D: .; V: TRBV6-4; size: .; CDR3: CASISPRNSRMNTEAFF; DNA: TGTGCCAGCATCTCCCCCAGGAACAGCCGCATGAACACTGAAGCTTTCTTT